This T cell receptor beta chain was sequenced in a study of breast tumors, draining lymph nodes, adjacent tissues (dated by TCRdb to 2016 to 2017). Concerning the study at large: TCR beta repertoires were compared across tumor, adjacent nontumor tissue and axillary lymph nodes obtained from breast cancer patients. In human breast cancer, the study set out to assess how tumor, surrounding tissue and draining lymph node repertoires relate to one another and whether T cells might be exchanged between them.

TCRdb records Illumina HiSeq 2000 as the sequencer. Multiplex PCR amplification was used to build the TCR beta chain libraries. The amplified TCR beta chain products were analyzed by high-throughput sequencing. The public reads were quality trimmed at Q25 with fastp and then assembled into clones with MiXCR by TCRdb, keeping productive beta chains. For every CDR3 protein sequence, its rows merge into one entry that carries the most common genes and DNA. Across this sample there are about 270,000 distinct CDR3 sequences, with under 35% seen only once. 0.85% to 1.3% of the sample belongs to the ten largest clones. General conclusions and limits of the study: The data were considered consistent with most tumor T cells being derived from the lymph node and subsequently expanding within tumor tissue. Tumor and nontumor tissue repertoires were significantly more similar in luminal-like than in basal-like breast cancer. The conclusion that tumor T cells originate in lymph nodes was presented as consistent with a hypothesis rather than as directly demonstrated. Tumor T-cell repertoires showed less diversity than lymph node repertoires and more diversity than nontumor tissue repertoires, and tumor T-cell repertoires showed preferential V and J gene usage.

Lymph node samples came from the axillary draining lymph nodes of breast cancer patients. The germline V gene (reference sequence) yields DFQATT for CDR1 and SNEGSKA for CDR2. Inclusive of the bounding cysteine and phenylalanine, the CDR3 is 13 residues long. CDR3 DNA only is kept here, 39 bases in frame from base 1. As regards this clonotype: Its specific antigen is unknown. A much bigger clone sits one base away, suggesting this may be a read error.

Here the chain combines TRBV20-1 and TRBJ2-1; the D gene is possibly TRBD2, with 6 bases matching. The sequenced material came from axillary lymph node tissue. The source of this sequence is a female donor with breast cancer. Some clones in this sample may be carry-over from other donors' samples. CDR3 region: CSARSGGYNEQSF. DNA sequence: TGCAGTGCTCGAAGCGGAGGGTACAATGAGCAGTCCTTC.